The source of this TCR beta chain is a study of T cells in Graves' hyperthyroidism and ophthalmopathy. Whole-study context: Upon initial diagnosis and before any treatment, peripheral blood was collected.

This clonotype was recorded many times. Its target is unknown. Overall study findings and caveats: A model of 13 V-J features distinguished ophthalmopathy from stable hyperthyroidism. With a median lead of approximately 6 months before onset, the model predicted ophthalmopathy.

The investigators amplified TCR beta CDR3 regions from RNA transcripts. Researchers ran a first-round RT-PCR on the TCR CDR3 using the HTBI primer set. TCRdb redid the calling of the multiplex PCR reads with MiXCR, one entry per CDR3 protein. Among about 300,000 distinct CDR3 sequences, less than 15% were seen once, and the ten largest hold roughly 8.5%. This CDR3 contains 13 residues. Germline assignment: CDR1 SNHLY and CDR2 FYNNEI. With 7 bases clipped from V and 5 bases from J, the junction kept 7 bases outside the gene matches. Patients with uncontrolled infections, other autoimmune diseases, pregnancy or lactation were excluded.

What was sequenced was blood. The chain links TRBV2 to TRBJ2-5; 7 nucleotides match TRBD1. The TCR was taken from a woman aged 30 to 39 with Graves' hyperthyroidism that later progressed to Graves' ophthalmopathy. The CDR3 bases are TGTGCCAGCACCCTGGACAGGCGGGAGACCCAGTACTTC. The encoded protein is CASTLDRRETQYF.